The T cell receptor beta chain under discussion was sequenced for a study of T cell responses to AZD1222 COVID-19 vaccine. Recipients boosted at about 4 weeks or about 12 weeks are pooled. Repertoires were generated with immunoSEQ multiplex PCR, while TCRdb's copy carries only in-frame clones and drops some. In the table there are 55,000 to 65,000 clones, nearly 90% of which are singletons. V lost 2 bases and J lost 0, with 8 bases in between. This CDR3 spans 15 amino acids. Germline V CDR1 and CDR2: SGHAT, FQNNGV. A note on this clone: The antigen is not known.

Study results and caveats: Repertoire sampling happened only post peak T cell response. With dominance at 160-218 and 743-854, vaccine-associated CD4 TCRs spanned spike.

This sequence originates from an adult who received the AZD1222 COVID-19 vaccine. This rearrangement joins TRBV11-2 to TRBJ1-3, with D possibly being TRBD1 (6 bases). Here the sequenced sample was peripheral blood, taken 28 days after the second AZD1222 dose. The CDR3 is CASSLQGSSGNTIYF. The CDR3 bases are TGTGCCAGCAGCTTACAGGGGAGCTCTGGAAACACCATATATTTT.